What follows are 25 T cell receptor beta chains derived from one specimen sequenced in a study of blood T cell repertoires in COVID-19. This table comes from immunoSEQ multiplex PCR, and its TCRdb copy is limited to in-frame clones, with some not included. The data show 200,000 to 250,000 clones, around 82% seen once. The specimen was peripheral blood. These TCRs come from a woman aged 70-85 years with acute or convalescent COVID-19.

This chain connects TRBV21-1 to TRBJ2-2; the table's D call TRBD2 went unverified against the DNA. TRBV21-1 represents a pseudogene. CDR3 size: 19 residues. The CDR3 protein is CASSNDNIAGLAGTGELFF. The CDR3 DNA reads TGTGCCAGCAGCAATGATAACATTGCGGGACTAGCGGGAACCGGGGAGCTGTTTTTT.

The gene calls are TRBV3-1 (or the pseudogene TRBV3-2) and TRBJ1-6; TRBD1 aligns across 9 bases. The CDR3 has 17 amino acids. The germline gives CDR1 LGHDT, CDR2 YNNKEL (reference sequence). Germline trimming cut 3 bases from V and 6 bases from J; bases unmatched to any gene: 9. The CDR3 sequence is CASSQTPHRGPNSPLHF. CDR3 DNA: TGTGCCAGCAGCCAGACCCCCCACAGGGGGCCTAATTCACCCCTCCACTTT.

J is TRBJ2-5 and V is TRBV28; the match to TRBD2 covers 8 bases. The CDR3 contains 18 residues. Germline CDR1 is MDHEN and CDR2 is SYDVKM. V lost 4 bases and J lost 5; bases outside the gene matches: 18. The chain's CDR3 is CASSSTGGPFSFVETQYF. Here the CDR3 DNA reads TGTGCCAGCAGTTCCACGGGAGGGCCATTTTCATTTGTTGAGACCCAGTACTTC.

The J gene is TRBJ2-1, the V gene TRBV19; TRBD2 might be the D (6 bases). Trimming stripped 5 bases from V and 3 bases from J, with 11 bases between. Germline V gene sequence: CDR1 LNHDA, CDR2 SQIVND (reference sequence). This CDR3 contains 14 residues. The DNA for the CDR3 is TGTGCCAGTAGTGCGGGGACGGACTACAATGAGCAGTTCTTC. Protein product: CASSAGTDYNEQFF. Looking up the rest from reference TRBV19 and TRBJ2-1 gives the full variable domain: DGGITQSPKYLFRKEGQNVTLSCEQNLNHDAMYWYRQDPGQGLRLIYYSQIVNDFQKGDIAEGYSVSREKKESFPLTVTSAQKNPTAFYLCASSAGTDYNEQFFGPGTRLTVL.

V is TRBV2 and J is TRBJ2-1, with 8 bases aligning to TRBD2. Trimming cost V 8 bases and J 4 bases; bases outside gene matches: 7. Per the germline V gene, CDR1 is SNHLY and CDR2 is FYNNEI. CDR3 size: 14 residues. The CDR3 DNA reads as TGTGCCAGCGTCATAGCGGGACCTTACAATGAGCAGTTCTTC. Protein: CASVIAGPYNEQFF.

The chain recombines TRBV6-6 with TRBJ2-7; D is unresolved. V was clipped by 2 bases and J by 0 bases, with 8 bases between them. This CDR3 is built from 14 residues. Germline loops: CDR1 MNHNY, CDR2 SVGAGI (reference sequence). CDR3 sequence: CASSYARSSYEQYF. The CDR3 DNA follows: TGTGCCAGCAGTTACGCACGCAGCTCCTACGAGCAGTACTTC.

CDR3 DNA sequence: TGTGCCAGCAGTTTGACAGGGAGTGGGTATCAGCCCCAGCATTTT. The encoded protein is CASSLTGSGYQPQHF. The V gene is TRBV28, the J gene TRBJ1-5, with 7 bases aligning to TRBD1. In germline, CDR1 is MDHEN, CDR2 SYDVKM. V lost 3 bases and J lost 5; bases outside the gene matches: 7. The CDR3 sequence is 15 residues long.

V usage is TRBV5-6 and J usage is TRBJ1-5, with D unclear. Germline CDR1 and CDR2: SGHDT and YYEEEE. V lost 2 bases to trimming and J lost 0 bases, with 9 bases between them. There are 15 residues in the CDR3. The CDR3 here is CASSFGSLSNQPQHF. In nucleotides, the CDR3 is TGTGCCAGCAGCTTTGGCAGTCTTAGCAATCAGCCCCAGCATTTT.

The V and J genes are TRBV3-1 (or the pseudogene TRBV3-2) and TRBJ2-3, with 7 bases fitting TRBD1. From germline, CDR1 is LGHDT and CDR2 YNNKEL (reference sequence). J was trimmed by 1 base and V by 0 bases; bases with no gene match: 10. The CDR3 loop spans 18 amino acids. CDR3 sequence reads: CASSQEGFGTEGTDTQYF. The DNA for the CDR3 is TGTGCCAGCAGCCAAGAGGGTTTTGGGACAGAAGGCACAGATACGCAGTATTTT.

The chain links TRBV19 to TRBJ2-1, with 9 bases identical to TRBD1. Germline values: CDR1 LNHDA, CDR2 SQIVND (reference sequence). Germline trimming cut 3 bases from V and 2 bases from J; bases unmatched to any gene: 2. This CDR3 region has 15 residues. The CDR3 is CASSMTGGTYNEQFF. CDR3 coding DNA: TGTGCCAGTAGTATGACAGGGGGGACCTACAATGAGCAGTTCTTC. The full variable domain, with the rest looked up from reference TRBV19 and TRBJ2-1, is DGGITQSPKYLFRKEGQNVTLSCEQNLNHDAMYWYRQDPGQGLRLIYYSQIVNDFQKGDIAEGYSVSREKKESFPLTVTSAQKNPTAFYLCASSMTGGTYNEQFFGPGTRLTVL.

On this clone itself: Other nucleotide sequences in the sample specify the same CDR3. This sequence joins TRBV19 and TRBJ2-3; 11 bases fit TRBD2. Losses at the gene ends were 7 bases for V and 4 bases for J; bases not matched to a gene: 10. The CDR3 loop spans 16 amino acids. Per the germline V gene, CDR1 is LNHDA and CDR2 is SQIVND (reference sequence). CDR3 protein: CASNPTSGSFPDTQYF. The CDR3 nucleotides are TGTGCCAGTAACCCTACTAGCGGGAGTTTCCCAGATACGCAGTATTTT.

The chain carries TRBV19 and TRBJ2-1, with D possibly being TRBD1 (5 bases). V dropped 8 bases and J dropped 10 bases, with 18 bases sitting between them. Germline assignment: CDR1 LNHDA and CDR2 SQIVND (reference sequence). The CDR3 runs 13 residues. In DNA form, the CDR3 reads TGTGCCAGTCAAGGGGTGAGCTCTCACGAGCAGTTCTTC. This translates into CASQGVSSHEQFF.

Here the CDR3 reads CAWARGTSGLDEQFF. In DNA form, the CDR3 reads TGTGCCTGGGCCCGCGGGACTAGCGGTTTAGATGAGCAGTTCTTC. The rearrangement uses TRBV30 and TRBJ2-1; 11 positions agree with TRBD2. Germline V CDR1 and CDR2: GTSNPN, SVGIG (reference sequence). V trimming: 5 bases; J trimming: 8 bases; junction bases outside the gene matches: 11. The CDR3 has 15 amino acids.

The chain couples TRBV7-2 to TRBJ1-5; 8 nucleotides match TRBD1. Germline V lookup: CDR1 SGHTA, CDR2 FQGNSA. V shed 1 base, J shed 6 bases, and the junction held 5 bases outside the gene matches. The CDR3 has 15 amino acids. The CDR3 coding sequence is TGTGCCAGCAGCTTAGTTTCAGGGGGCGGTCAGCCCCAGCATTTT. Translated, it gives CASSLVSGGGQPQHF.

The rearrangement uses TRBV28 and TRBJ1-2; D gene unclear. V was cut by 6 bases and J by 1 base, with 6 bases left in between. The CDR3 covers 12 residues. CDR1 is MDHEN and CDR2 is SYDVKM in the germline V gene. Here the CDR3 reads CASRVSNYGYTF. In DNA, the CDR3 is TGTGCCAGCAGGGTCAGTAACTATGGCTACACCTTC.

This chain links TRBV24-1 with TRBJ1-1; D may be TRBD1 (6 bases). Germline loops: CDR1 KGHDR, CDR2 SFDVKD. This CDR3 has 14 amino acids. The V gene lost 10 bases and the J gene lost 8 bases, with 22 bases spanning the gap. The CDR3, as DNA: TGTGCCACGATGGGGGGCGGGGGCCGGCTCGAAGCTTTCTTT. It specifies CATMGGGGRLEAFF.

V usage is TRBV28 and J usage is TRBJ2-7; 10 bases match TRBD1. The germline gives CDR1 MDHEN, CDR2 SYDVKM. V gave up 7 bases and J gave up 2 bases; unmatched junction bases: 11. This CDR3 has 16 residues. CDR3 coding DNA: TGTGCCAGCACGACCCCGGGGACAGGGGCGGCCTACGAGCAGTACTTC. Protein sequence: CASTTPGTGAAYEQYF.

For the CDR3, the DNA is TGTGCCAGTAGTATAGTAGGGGCCGAGAACACTGAAGCTTTCTTT. It codes for CASSIVGAENTEAFF. This chain joins TRBV19 and TRBJ1-1; possibly TRBD1 for D (5 bases). V was shortened by 1 base and J by 1 base, with 10 bases between the two germline ends. This CDR3 region has 15 residues. Germline assignment: CDR1 LNHDA and CDR2 SQIVND (reference sequence).

The CDR3 region has the DNA TGTGCCAGCAGCGTCGTGACAGACATGAACACTGAAGCTTTCTTT. Encoded protein: CASSVVTDMNTEAFF. This chain joins TRBV11-2 and TRBJ1-1, with D possibly matching TRBD1 (5 bases). The V end was cut by 5 bases, the J end by 0 bases, with 13 bases between. The CDR3 is 15 amino acids. The germline V gene encodes CDR1 SGHAT and CDR2 FQNNGV.

The genes are TRBV29-1 and TRBJ2-2; perhaps TRBD1 as D (6 bases). The CDR3 is made up of 15 amino acids. Trimming stripped 5 bases from V and 6 bases from J, with 19 bases between. The germline gives CDR1 SQVTM, CDR2 ANQGSEA. The CDR3 sequence: CSVPLLIRGAGELFF. The CDR3, as DNA: TGCAGCGTTCCCCTCCTTATCAGGGGTGCCGGGGAGCTGTTTTTT.

The rearrangement joins TRBV20-1 to TRBJ2-3; D may be TRBD2 (6 bases). V was trimmed by 6 bases and J by 4 bases, leaving 8 bases between them. This CDR3 is 11 amino acids long. CDR1 and CDR2 from the germline V gene are DFQATT and SNEGSKA (reference sequence). The CDR3 sequence: CSAAGPDTQYF. DNA for the CDR3: TGCAGTGCGGCGGGACCAGATACGCAGTATTTT.

The genes are TRBV29-1 and TRBJ2-3; 7 bases match TRBD1. J lost 4 bases, V lost 4 bases, and 8 bases had no gene match. This CDR3 has 14 residues. The V gene's germline CDR1 is SQVTM and CDR2 ANQGSEA. CDR3: CSVGQGELADTQYF. The CDR3 nucleotides are TGCAGCGTTGGGCAGGGGGAATTGGCAGATACGCAGTATTTT.

This clone was found many times. This sequence joins TRBV4-1 and TRBJ2-7; TRBD2 aligns across 8 bases. The CDR3 is made up of 15 amino acids. Unmatched junction bases numbered 4, after V lost 0 bases and J lost 3 bases. Germline V lookup: CDR1 MGHRA, CDR2 YSYEKL. In DNA form, the CDR3 reads TGCGCCAGCAGCCAAGATCCTAGCGGGTTCTACGAGCAGTACTTC. Amino acid sequence: CASSQDPSGFYEQYF.

The V and J genes are TRBV6-5 and TRBJ2-1; TRBD2 might be the D (5 bases). Germline CDR1 MNHEY, CDR2 SVGAGI. This CDR3 spans 12 amino acids. V was shortened by 4 bases and J by 7 bases, with 8 bases between the two germline ends. Here the CDR3 DNA reads TGTGCCAGCAGTTCCAGCGGTAATGAGCAGTTCTTC. Translation gives CASSSSGNEQFF.

In its sample, this clone was seen a few times. This chain connects TRBV5-4 to TRBJ1-4; TRBD1 matches 9 bases. The CDR3 covers 14 residues. Trimming cost V 4 bases and J 6 bases; bases outside gene matches: 4. CDR1 is SGHNT and CDR2 is YYREEE in the germline V gene (reference sequence). The CDR3 DNA sequence: TGTGCCAGCAGCCCGACAGGGGGTGATGAAAAACTGTTTTTT. It codes for CASSPTGGDEKLFF.